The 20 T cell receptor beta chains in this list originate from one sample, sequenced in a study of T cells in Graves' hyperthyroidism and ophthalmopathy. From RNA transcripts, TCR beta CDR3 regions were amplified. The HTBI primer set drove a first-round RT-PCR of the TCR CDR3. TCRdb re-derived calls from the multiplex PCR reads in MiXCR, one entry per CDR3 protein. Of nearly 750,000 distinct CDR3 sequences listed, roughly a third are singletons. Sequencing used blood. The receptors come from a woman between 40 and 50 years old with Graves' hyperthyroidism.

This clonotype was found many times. The chain's CDR3 is CASSLVGWAGPTNYGYTF. In DNA form, the CDR3 reads TGTGCCAGCAGCTTAGTCGGTTGGGCAGGCCCTACTAACTATGGCTACACCTTC. The gene calls are TRBV13 and TRBJ1-2; D is ambiguous. V lost 1 base, J lost 0 bases, and 18 bases lay in between. The CDR3 has 18 residues. CDR1 and CDR2 (germline): PRHDT, FYEKMQ (reference sequence).

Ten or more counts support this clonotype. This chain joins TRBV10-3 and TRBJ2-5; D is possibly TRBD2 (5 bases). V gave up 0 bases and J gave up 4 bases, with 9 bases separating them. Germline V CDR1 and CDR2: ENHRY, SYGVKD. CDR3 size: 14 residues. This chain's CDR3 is CAISESQRSETQYF. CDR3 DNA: TGTGCCATCAGTGAGTCCCAGCGGTCAGAGACCCAGTACTTC.

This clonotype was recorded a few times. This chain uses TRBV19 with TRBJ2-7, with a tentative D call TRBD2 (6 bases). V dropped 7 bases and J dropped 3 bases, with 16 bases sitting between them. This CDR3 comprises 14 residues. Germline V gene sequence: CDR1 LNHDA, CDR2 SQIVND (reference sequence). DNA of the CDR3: TGTGCCAGTACCCCCCGACTAGATAGCTACGAGCAGTACTTC. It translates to CASTPRLDSYEQYF.

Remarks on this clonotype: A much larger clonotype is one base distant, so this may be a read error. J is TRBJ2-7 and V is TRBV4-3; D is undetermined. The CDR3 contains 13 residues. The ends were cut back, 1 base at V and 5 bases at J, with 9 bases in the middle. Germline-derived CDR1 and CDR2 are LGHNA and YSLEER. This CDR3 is CASSQGRRNEQYF. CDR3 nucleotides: TGCGCCAGCAGCCAAGGGCGGCGTAACGAGCAGTACTTC.

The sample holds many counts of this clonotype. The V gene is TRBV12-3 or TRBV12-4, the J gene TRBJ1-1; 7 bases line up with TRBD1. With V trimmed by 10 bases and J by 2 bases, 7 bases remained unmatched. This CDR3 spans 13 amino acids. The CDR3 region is CATSRQGNTEAFF. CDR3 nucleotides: TGTGCCACCTCACGACAGGGAAACACTGAAGCTTTCTTT.

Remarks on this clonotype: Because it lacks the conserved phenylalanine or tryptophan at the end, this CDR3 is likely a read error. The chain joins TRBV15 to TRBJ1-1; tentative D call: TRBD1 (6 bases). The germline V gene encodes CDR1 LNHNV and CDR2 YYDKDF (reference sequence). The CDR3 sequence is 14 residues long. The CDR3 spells CASSLQGIGTEAFL. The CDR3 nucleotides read TGTGCCAGCAGCTTGCAGGGGATAGGCACTGAAGCTTTCCTT.

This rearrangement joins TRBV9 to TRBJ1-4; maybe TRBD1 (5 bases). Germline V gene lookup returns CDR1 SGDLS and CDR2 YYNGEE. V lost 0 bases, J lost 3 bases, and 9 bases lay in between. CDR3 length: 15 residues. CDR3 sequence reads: CASSVEPGANEKLFF. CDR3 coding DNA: TGTGCCAGCAGCGTAGAGCCGGGGGCTAATGAAAAACTGTTTTTT.

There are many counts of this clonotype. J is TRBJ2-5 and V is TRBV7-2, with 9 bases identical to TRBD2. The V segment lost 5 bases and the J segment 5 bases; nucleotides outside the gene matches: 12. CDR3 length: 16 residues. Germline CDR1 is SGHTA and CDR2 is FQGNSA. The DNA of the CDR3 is TGTGCCAGCAGCCTTCTAACTGCGGGAGGGGGGGAGACCCAGTACTTC. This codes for CASSLLTAGGGETQYF.

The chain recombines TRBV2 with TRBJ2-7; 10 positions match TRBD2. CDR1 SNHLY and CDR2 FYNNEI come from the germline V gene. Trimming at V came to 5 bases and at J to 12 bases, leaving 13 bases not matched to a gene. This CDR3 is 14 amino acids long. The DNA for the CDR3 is TGTGCCAGCAGTTCCTCAGGGACTAGCGTCGTAACGTACTTC. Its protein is CASSSSGTSVVTYF. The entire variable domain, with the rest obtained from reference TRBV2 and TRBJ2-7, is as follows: EPEVTQTPSHQVTQMGQEVILRCVPISNHLYFYWYRQILGQKVEFLVSFYNNEISEKSEIFDDQFSVERPDGSNFTLKIRSTKLEDSAMYFCASSSSGTSVVTYFGPGTRLTVT.

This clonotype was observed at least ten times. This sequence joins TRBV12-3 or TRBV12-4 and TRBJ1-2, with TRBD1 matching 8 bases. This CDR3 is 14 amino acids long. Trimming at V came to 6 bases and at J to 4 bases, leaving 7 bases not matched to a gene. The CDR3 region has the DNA TGTGCCAGCAGCCCTGGACAGGGTGGCTATGGCTACACCTTC. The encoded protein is CASSPGQGGYGYTF.

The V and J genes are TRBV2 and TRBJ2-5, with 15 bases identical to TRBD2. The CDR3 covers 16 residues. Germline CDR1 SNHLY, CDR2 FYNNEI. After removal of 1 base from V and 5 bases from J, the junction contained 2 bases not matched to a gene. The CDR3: CASSEGTSGRGETQYF. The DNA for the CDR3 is TGTGCCAGCAGTGAAGGGACTAGCGGGAGGGGGGAGACCCAGTACTTC.

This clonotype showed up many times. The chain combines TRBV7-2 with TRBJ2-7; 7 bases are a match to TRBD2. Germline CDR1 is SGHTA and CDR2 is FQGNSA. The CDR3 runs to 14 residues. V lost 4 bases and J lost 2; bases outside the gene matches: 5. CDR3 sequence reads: CASSSQAGAYEQYF. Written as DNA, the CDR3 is TGTGCCAGCAGCTCTCAGGCGGGGGCCTACGAGCAGTACTTC.

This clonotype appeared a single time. CDR3 sequence (DNA): TGCAGTCCCAACTCCGGAGGGGGGAGAAAAGAGACCCAGTACTTC. The encoded protein is CSPNSGGGRKETQYF. This sequence joins TRBV20-1 and TRBJ2-5; either TRBD1 or TRBD2 may fit D (6 bases each). The CDR3 contains 15 residues. Germline loops: CDR1 DFQATT, CDR2 SNEGSKA (reference sequence). V was shortened by 8 bases and J by 3 bases, with 22 bases between the two germline ends.

The CDR3 protein is CASSSPLGGEYEQYF. The CDR3 DNA reads TGTGCCAGCAGCTCACCGTTAGGCGGGGAGTACGAGCAGTACTTC. V is TRBV7-9 and J is TRBJ2-7; tentative D call: TRBD2 (6 bases). The CDR3 has 15 residues. Germline loops: CDR1 SEHNR, CDR2 FQNEAQ (reference sequence). Trimming left V 4 bases short and J 4 bases short, with 17 bases between.

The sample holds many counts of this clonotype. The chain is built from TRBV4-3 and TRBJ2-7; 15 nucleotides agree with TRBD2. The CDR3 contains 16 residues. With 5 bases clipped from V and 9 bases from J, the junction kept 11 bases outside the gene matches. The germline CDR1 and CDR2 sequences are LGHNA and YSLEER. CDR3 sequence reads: CASSNGLAGGPRVQYF. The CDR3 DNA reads TGCGCCAGCAGCAACGGACTAGCGGGAGGGCCACGTGTGCAGTACTTC.

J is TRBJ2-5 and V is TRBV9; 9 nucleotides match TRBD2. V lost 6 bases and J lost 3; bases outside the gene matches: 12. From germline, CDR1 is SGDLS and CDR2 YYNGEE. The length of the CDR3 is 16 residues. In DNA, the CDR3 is TGTGCCAGCACCCCGATGGGGCTAGCGGGGAAAGAGACCCAGTACTTC. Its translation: CASTPMGLAGKETQYF.

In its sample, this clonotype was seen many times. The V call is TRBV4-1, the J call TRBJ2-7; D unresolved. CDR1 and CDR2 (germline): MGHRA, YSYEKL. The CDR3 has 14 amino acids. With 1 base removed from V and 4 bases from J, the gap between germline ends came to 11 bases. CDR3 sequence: CASSQVVQQYEQYF. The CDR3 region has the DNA TGCGCCAGCAGCCAAGTTGTACAGCAATACGAGCAGTACTTC.

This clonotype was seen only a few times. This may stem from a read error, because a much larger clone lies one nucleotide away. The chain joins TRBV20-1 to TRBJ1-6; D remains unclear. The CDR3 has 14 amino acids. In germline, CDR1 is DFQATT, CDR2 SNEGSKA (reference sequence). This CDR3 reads CSARPVWEGSPLPF. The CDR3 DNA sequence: TGCAGTGCTAGGCCGGTGTGGGAAGGTTCACCCCTCCCCTTT.

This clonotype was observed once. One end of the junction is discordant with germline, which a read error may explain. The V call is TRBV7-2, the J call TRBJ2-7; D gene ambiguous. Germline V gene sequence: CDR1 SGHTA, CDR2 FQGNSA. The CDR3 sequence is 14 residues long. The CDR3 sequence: CASRGGQRSYGQYF. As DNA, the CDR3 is TGTGCCAGCAGGGGCGGCCAAAGGTCCTACGGGCAGTACTTC.

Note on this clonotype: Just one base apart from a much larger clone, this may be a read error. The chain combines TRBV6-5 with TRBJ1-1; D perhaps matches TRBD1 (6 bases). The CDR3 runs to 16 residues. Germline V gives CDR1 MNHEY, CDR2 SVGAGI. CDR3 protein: CASRAYDWTENTEVFF. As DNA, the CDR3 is TGTGCCAGCCGCGCTTATGATTGGACAGAGAACACTGAAGTTTTCTTT.